A single sample gave rise to the 27 T cell receptor beta chains below, sequenced in a study of post-analysis software for immune sequencing data. Study-level points and caveats: TRBV segments more frequent in patients than in controls numbered five and included TRBV5-6, TRBV5-1 and TRBV20-1.

These TCRs' antigens remain unknown. Prepared libraries of TCR beta cDNA carried unique molecular identifiers. Via MiXCR, TCRdb re-called the PCR reads, giving one row per CDR3 protein. The sample lists hundreds of thousands of distinct CDR3 sequences; about 44% were seen once. The specimen sequenced was blood. The receptors originated from a girl aged 10 to 17 with multiple sclerosis.

The sample holds a few counts of this clonotype. The chain combines TRBV10-3 with TRBJ2-3; a weak D match, TRBD1 (6 bases). V lost 3 bases, J lost 2 bases, and 9 bases lay in between. The CDR3 spans 14 residues. The germline gives CDR1 ENHRY, CDR2 SYGVKD. In nucleotides, the CDR3 is TGTGCCATCAGTGAAAAGGGGGACACAGATACGCAGTATTTT. Translating gives CAISEKGDTDTQYF.

The V call is TRBV10-3, the J call TRBJ1-1, with 8 positions matching TRBD1. The germline gives CDR1 ENHRY, CDR2 SYGVKD. The CDR3 runs to 14 residues. V was clipped by 4 bases and J by 1 base; unmatched bases: 2. The CDR3 DNA is TGTGCCATCAGTGGACAGGGGTCGAACACTGAAGCTTTCTTT. It specifies CAISGQGSNTEAFF.

CDR3 residues: CASSLVSAEAFF. In DNA form, the CDR3 reads TGTGCCAGCAGCTTAGTCAGTGCTGAAGCTTTCTTT. The chain carries TRBV7-9 and TRBJ1-1; D call uncertain. Per germline, CDR1 SEHNR and CDR2 FQNEAQ (reference sequence). The CDR3 is made up of 12 amino acids. Trimming removed 1 base from V and 6 bases from J, with 6 bases in between.

The V and J genes are TRBV10-3 and TRBJ2-3, with 8 bases identical to TRBD2. The V gene's germline CDR1 is ENHRY and CDR2 SYGVKD. V lost 6 bases, J lost 2 bases, and 4 bases stayed unmatched. CDR3 length: 14 amino acids. The CDR3 DNA follows: TGTGCCATCAGGCGGGGGGAAGACACAGATACGCAGTATTTT. This sequence encodes CAIRRGEDTDTQYF.

Note on this clonotype: Relative to the germline gene, one junction end is altered; a read error may explain this. The chain has TRBV7-9 and TRBJ2-7; no clear D gene. Germline CDR1 is SEHNR and CDR2 is FQNEAQ (reference sequence). The CDR3 runs 13 residues. The CDR3 DNA sequence: TGTGCCGGCAGCCTTTACACAGTGGCCGAGCAGTACTTC. Translation: CAGSLYTVAEQYF.

To note about this clonotype: Its ends do not fully match the called genes, so a read error is possible. This sequence joins TRBV29-1 and TRBJ2-7; 7 positions agree with TRBD1. The J call is uncertain, as TRBJ2-5 better fits the DNA end. Germline loops: CDR1 SQVTM, CDR2 ANQGSEA. The CDR3 totals 17 residues. The CDR3 sequence: CSAELLRDSIVLETQYF. DNA of the CDR3: TGCAGCGCTGAACTTCTCCGGGACAGCATAGTTTTGGAGACCCAGTACTTC.

This clonotype was detected ten times or more. The rearrangement uses TRBV6-5 and TRBJ2-7; maybe TRBD1 (5 bases). The CDR3 totals 13 residues. V shed 8 bases and J shed 2 bases, with 13 bases lying between them. Germline CDR1 is MNHEY and CDR2 is SVGAGI. CDR3 sequence (DNA): TGTGCCAGCGTCGAGGCAGGGACCTACGAGCAGTACTTC. Amino acids: CASVEAGTYEQYF.

The V gene is TRBV6-1, the J gene TRBJ1-2; perhaps TRBD1 as D (6 bases). CDR3 size: 15 residues. Trimming pared 8 bases from V and 3 bases from J, leaving 19 bases between. Looked up from germline, CDR1 is MNHNS and CDR2 is SASEGT. CDR3 bases: TGTGCCAGCGCCGAACAGGGAATGGTTGACTATGGCTACACCTTC. Translation: CASAEQGMVDYGYTF.

The rearrangement uses TRBV6-5 and TRBJ2-7; 9 nucleotides agree with TRBD2. This CDR3 is 15 amino acids long. V dropped 4 bases and J dropped 2; count of bases not matched to a gene: 6. Germline CDR1 MNHEY, CDR2 SVGAGI. CDR3 sequence: CASSSSSGKTYEQYF. The CDR3 DNA reads TGTGCCAGCAGTTCATCTAGCGGGAAAACCTACGAGCAGTACTTC.

This clonotype was detected only a few times. The genes are TRBV5-1 and TRBJ1-2; possible D gene TRBD1, 5 bases. V lost 4 bases, J lost 0 bases, and 13 bases lay in between. Germline CDR1 is SGHRS and CDR2 is YFSETQ. The CDR3 runs 15 residues. The CDR3 DNA sequence: TGCGCCAGCAGCCTAGTGGGACGAACTAACTATGGCTACACCTTC. Translation gives CASSLVGRTNYGYTF.

The chain joins TRBV20-1 to TRBJ2-5; 8 bases agree with TRBD1. The CDR3 runs 13 residues. CDR1 DFQATT and CDR2 SNEGSKA come from the germline V gene (reference sequence). After removal of 8 bases from V and 1 base from J, the junction contained 6 bases not matched to a gene. The CDR3 reads CSPIQGGQETQYF. The CDR3 nucleotides are TGCAGTCCAATACAGGGGGGCCAAGAGACCCAGTACTTC.

This rearrangement joins TRBV15 to TRBJ2-7; perhaps TRBD1 as D (5 bases). CDR3 size: 13 residues. Trimming cost V 1 base and J 5 bases, with 9 bases left between them. Germline V CDR1 and CDR2: LNHNV, YYDKDF (reference sequence). CDR3 sequence (DNA): TGTGCCACCAGCAGAGGACAGTCCCACGAGCAGTACTTC. Encoded protein: CATSRGQSHEQYF.

The chain is built from TRBV12-3 or TRBV12-4 and TRBJ2-4, with TRBD2 matching 8 bases. The J call may be faulty, since TRBJ2-7 better matches the DNA end. The CDR3 totals 17 residues. The DNA of the CDR3 is TGTGCCAGCAGTTCCCGGCGGCGGGAGGTGGGACCCTACGAGCAGTACTTC. This gives the protein CASSSRRREVGPYEQYF.

This clonotype showed up just a few times. One end of the junction does not line up with germline, which may come from a read error. This chain uses TRBV5-6 with TRBJ1-1; no definite D call. CDR1 and CDR2 (germline): SGHDT, YYEEEE. There are 12 residues in the CDR3. The CDR3 region is CASSTGFTETFF. The CDR3 nucleotides read TGTGCCAGCAGCACCGGGTTCACTGAAACTTTCTTT.

In regard to this clonotype: The junction shows a germline mismatch at one end, possibly a read error. V and J are TRBV6-5 and TRBJ2-3; 11 nucleotides agree with TRBD2. Germline assignment: CDR1 MNHEY and CDR2 SVGAGI. The CDR3 loop spans 20 amino acids. The CDR3 reads CACSYSRLGPTSGKGDTQYF. For the CDR3, the DNA is TGTGCCTGCAGTTACTCGAGGTTGGGCCCGACTAGCGGGAAGGGTGATACGCAGTATTTT.

The chain is built from TRBV7-8 and TRBJ1-4, with no clear D. The CDR3 has 13 residues. CDR1 SGHVS and CDR2 FQNEAQ come from the germline V gene. V was cut by 8 bases and J by 4 bases, with 11 bases left in between. The CDR3 sequence: CASAPGGNEKLFF. The CDR3 DNA follows: TGTGCCAGCGCCCCCGGCGGTAATGAAAAACTGTTTTTT.

This chain links TRBV20-1 with TRBJ2-7; tentative D call: TRBD2 (5 bases). The V and J ends lost 2 bases and 4 bases respectively, with 18 bases between them. Germline-derived CDR1 and CDR2 are DFQATT and SNEGSKA (reference sequence). The length of the CDR3 is 15 residues. The CDR3 reads CSARSSGLAVYEQYF. In DNA form, the CDR3 reads TGCAGTGCTAGATCATCTGGGCTAGCAGTTTACGAGCAGTACTTC.

The gene calls are TRBV19 and TRBJ2-3; 11 positions match TRBD2. Germline CDR1 reads LNHDA; CDR2 reads SQIVND (reference sequence). V lost 4 bases to trimming and J lost 0 bases; unmatched junction nucleotides: 3. The CDR3 spans 16 residues. CDR3 sequence: CASSRRLAGSTDTQYF. The CDR3 DNA reads TGTGCCAGTAGTAGGAGACTAGCGGGAAGCACAGATACGCAGTATTTT.

This clonotype showed up just a few times. The chain has TRBV7-2 and TRBJ1-2; 11 nucleotides agree with TRBD1. The CDR3 runs 14 residues. V was pared by 7 bases and J by 6 bases, with 7 bases of the junction left unmatched. Per germline, CDR1 SGHTA and CDR2 FQGNSA. This CDR3 is CASTFGQGADGYTF. The DNA for the CDR3 is TGTGCCAGCACCTTCGGACAGGGGGCAGATGGCTACACCTTC.

The rearrangement joins TRBV28 to TRBJ2-7; a possible D gene is TRBD1 (6 bases). The germline gives CDR1 MDHEN, CDR2 SYDVKM. The CDR3 loop spans 13 amino acids. V lost 3 bases, J lost 6 bases, and 12 bases lay in between. For the CDR3, the DNA is TGTGCCAGCAGTTTTGATTTCAGGGGCGAGCAGTACTTC. Translation gives CASSFDFRGEQYF.

Only a few counts were recorded for this clonotype. The genes are TRBV20-1 and TRBJ1-5, with D possibly being TRBD1 (5 bases). CDR3 length equals 13 residues. Germline V CDR1 and CDR2: DFQATT, SNEGSKA (reference sequence). Trimming removed 6 bases from V and 4 bases from J, with 13 bases in between. In nucleotides, the CDR3 is TGCAGTGCGCAAGTGGGGACGAATCAGCCCCAGCATTTT. Amino acid sequence: CSAQVGTNQPQHF.

As for this clonotype: The conserved phenylalanine or tryptophan is not found at the CDR3 terminus, so this likely reflects a read error. The chain employs TRBV6-1 and TRBJ2-7; the D gene could be TRBD1 or TRBD2 (5 bases each). Trimming cost V 11 bases and J 5 bases, with 28 bases left between them. Germline CDR1 and CDR2: MNHNS and SASEGT. CDR3 length: 16 amino acids. CDR3: CAAPGNTGPQGHEQYL. The DNA of the CDR3 is TGTGCCGCCCCCGGTAATACGGGACCGCAAGGCCACGAGCAGTACTTA.

The rearrangement uses TRBV5-1 and TRBJ2-1; 7 positions agree with TRBD1. The trim removed 0 bases at V and 6 bases at J, leaving 3 bases unmatched. The CDR3 is 14 residues long. Looked up from germline, CDR1 is SGHRS and CDR2 is YFSETQ. The CDR3 coding sequence is TGCGCCAGCAGCTTGGACAGGGGTGCCAATGAGCAGTTCTTC. Its translation: CASSLDRGANEQFF.

J is TRBJ1-2 and V is TRBV2, with 11 bases that match TRBD1. The J segment lost 6 bases and the V segment lost 6 bases, leaving 6 bases of the junction unmatched. Per the germline V gene, CDR1 is SNHLY and CDR2 is FYNNEI. The CDR3 is 14 residues long. CDR3 DNA sequence: TGTGCCAGCAGCCAGGACAGGGGGCCGAATGGCTACACCTTC. Residues: CASSQDRGPNGYTF.

The chain joins TRBV5-5 to TRBJ1-2, with a weak D call TRBD1 (6 bases). The V end was cut by 0 bases, the J end by 5 bases, with 20 bases between. CDR1 is SGHKS and CDR2 is YYEKEE in the germline V gene (reference sequence). The CDR3 has 17 amino acids. CDR3 DNA sequence: TGTGCCAGCAGCTTGGAGGGGGTCGGGACGCACAGTTATGGCTACACCTTC. The encoded protein is CASSLEGVGTHSYGYTF.

The CDR3 DNA reads TGCAGCGTTGTGTTGGCAGGGAGAGAGACCCAGTACTTC. This gives the protein CSVVLAGRETQYF. The gene calls are TRBV29-1 and TRBJ2-5; D is perhaps TRBD1 or TRBD2 (5 bases each). Trimming removed 4 bases at V and 4 bases at J, with 13 bases between. This CDR3 spans 13 amino acids. Per the germline V gene, CDR1 is SQVTM and CDR2 is ANQGSEA.

This clonotype was found a few times. J is TRBJ1-1 and V is TRBV29-1; no reliable D call. Germline lookup yields CDR1 SQVTM and CDR2 ANQGSEA. Trimming took 4 bases from V and 7 from J, leaving 7 bases between them. There are 10 residues in the CDR3. CDR3 DNA sequence: TGCAGCGTTGGGTTGGGTGAAGCTTTCTTT. Translation: CSVGLGEAFF. Using reference TRBV29-1 and TRBJ1-1 for the parts outside the CDR3, the full variable domain is SAVISQKPSRDICQRGTSLTIQCQVDSQVTMMFWYRQQPGQSLTLIATANQGSEATYESGFVIDKFPISRPNLTFSTLTVSNMSPEDSSIYLCSVGLGEAFFGQGTRLTVV.